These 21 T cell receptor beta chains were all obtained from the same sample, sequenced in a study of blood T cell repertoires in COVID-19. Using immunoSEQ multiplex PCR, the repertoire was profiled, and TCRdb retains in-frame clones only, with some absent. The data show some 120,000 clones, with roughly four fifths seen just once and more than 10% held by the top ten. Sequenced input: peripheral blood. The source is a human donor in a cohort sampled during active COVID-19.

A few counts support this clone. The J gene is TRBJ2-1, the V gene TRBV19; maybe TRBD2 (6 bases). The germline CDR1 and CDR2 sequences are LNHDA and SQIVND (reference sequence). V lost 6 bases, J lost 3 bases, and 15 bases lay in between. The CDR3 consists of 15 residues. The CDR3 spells CASRVTAGRYNEQFF. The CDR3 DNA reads TGTGCCAGTAGGGTGACTGCGGGGCGCTACAATGAGCAGTTCTTC.

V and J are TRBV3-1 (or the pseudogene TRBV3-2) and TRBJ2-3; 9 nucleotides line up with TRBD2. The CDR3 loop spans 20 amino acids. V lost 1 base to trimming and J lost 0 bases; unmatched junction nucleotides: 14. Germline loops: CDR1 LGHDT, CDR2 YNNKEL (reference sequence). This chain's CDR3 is CASSQGVRASGASSTDTQYF. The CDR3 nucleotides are TGTGCCAGCAGCCAAGGGGTCAGGGCTAGCGGGGCCTCTAGCACAGATACGCAGTATTTT.

In DNA, the CDR3 is TGTGCCAGTAGTTTAGCCGGGACAGGGGACTCCTACGAGCAGTACTTC. Its protein is CASSLAGTGDSYEQYF. This chain links TRBV19 with TRBJ2-7, with 10 bases identical to TRBD1. This CDR3 comprises 16 residues. V lost 5 bases and J lost 0; bases outside the gene matches: 7. Germline-derived CDR1 and CDR2 are LNHDA and SQIVND (reference sequence).

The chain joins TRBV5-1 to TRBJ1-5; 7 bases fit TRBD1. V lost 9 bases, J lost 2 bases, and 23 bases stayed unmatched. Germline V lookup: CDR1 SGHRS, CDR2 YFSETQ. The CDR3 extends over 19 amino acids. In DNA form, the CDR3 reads TGCGCCATCAGGAGGGGATGCCGACAGGGCATTTGGCGCAATCAGCCCCAGCATTTT. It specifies CAIRRGCRQGIWRNQPQHF.

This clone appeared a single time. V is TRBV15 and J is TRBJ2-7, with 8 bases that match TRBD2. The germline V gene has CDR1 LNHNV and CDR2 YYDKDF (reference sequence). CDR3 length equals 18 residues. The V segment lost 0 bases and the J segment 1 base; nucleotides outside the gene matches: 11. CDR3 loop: CATSRDGGAVPISYEQYF. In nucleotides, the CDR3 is TGTGCCACCAGCAGAGACGGGGGGGCAGTACCAATATCCTACGAGCAGTACTTC. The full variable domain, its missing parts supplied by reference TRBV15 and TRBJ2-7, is DAMVIQNPRYQVTQFGKPVTLSCSQTLNHNVMYWYQQKSSQAPKLLFHYYDKDFNNEADTPDNFQSRRPNTSFCFLDIRSPGLGDTAMYLCATSRDGGAVPISYEQYFGPGTRLTVT.

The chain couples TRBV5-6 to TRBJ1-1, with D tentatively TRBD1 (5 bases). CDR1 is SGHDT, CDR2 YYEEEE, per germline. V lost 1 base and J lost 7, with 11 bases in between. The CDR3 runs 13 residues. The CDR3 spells CASSLRAGREAFF. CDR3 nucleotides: TGTGCCAGCAGCTTGAGGGCAGGGCGTGAAGCTTTCTTT.

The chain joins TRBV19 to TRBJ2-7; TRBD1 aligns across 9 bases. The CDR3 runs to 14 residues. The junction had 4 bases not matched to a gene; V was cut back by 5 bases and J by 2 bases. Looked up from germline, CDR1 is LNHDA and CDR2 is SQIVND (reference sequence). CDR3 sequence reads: CASSPRQGAYEQYF. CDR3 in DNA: TGTGCCAGTAGTCCACGACAGGGGGCCTACGAGCAGTACTTC.

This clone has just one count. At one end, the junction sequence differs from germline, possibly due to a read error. DNA of the CDR3: TGTGCCAACAGTGAAGGGACAGGGAACTACGAGCAGTACTTC. This encodes CANSEGTGNYEQYF. The rearrangement uses TRBV2 and TRBJ2-7, with 9 positions matching TRBD1. The germline gives CDR1 SNHLY, CDR2 FYNNEI. The CDR3 is 14 residues long.

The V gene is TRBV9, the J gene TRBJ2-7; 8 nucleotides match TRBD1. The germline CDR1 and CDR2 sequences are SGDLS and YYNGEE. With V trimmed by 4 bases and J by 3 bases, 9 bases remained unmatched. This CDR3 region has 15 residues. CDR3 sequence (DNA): TGTGCCAGCAGCCCTACCGACAGGGGCCACTACGAGCAGTACTTC. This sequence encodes CASSPTDRGHYEQYF.

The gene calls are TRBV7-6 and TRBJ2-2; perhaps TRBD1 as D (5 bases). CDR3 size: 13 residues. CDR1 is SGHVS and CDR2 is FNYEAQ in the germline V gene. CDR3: CAVRQGTTGELFF. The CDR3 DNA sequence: TGTGCAGTTCGTCAGGGAACAACCGGGGAGCTGTTTTTT.

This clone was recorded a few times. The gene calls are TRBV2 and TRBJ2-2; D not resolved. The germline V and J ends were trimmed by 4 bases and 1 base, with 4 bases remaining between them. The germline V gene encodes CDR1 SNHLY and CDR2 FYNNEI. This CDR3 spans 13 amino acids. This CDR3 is CASSAGNTGELFF. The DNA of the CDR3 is TGTGCCAGCAGTGCAGGGAACACCGGGGAGCTGTTTTTT.

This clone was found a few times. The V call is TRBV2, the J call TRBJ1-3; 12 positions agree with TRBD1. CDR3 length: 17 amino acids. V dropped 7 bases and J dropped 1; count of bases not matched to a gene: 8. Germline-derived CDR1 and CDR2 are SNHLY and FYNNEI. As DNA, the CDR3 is TGTGCCAGCACCGGGACAGGGGGCGCGAGGTCTGGAAACACCATATATTTT. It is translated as CASTGTGGARSGNTIYF.

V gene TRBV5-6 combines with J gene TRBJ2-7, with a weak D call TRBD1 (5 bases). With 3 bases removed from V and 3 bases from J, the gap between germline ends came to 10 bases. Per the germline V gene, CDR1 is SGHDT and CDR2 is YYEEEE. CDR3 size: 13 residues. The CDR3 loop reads CASSSDSFYEQYF. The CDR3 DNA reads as TGTGCCAGCAGCTCTGACAGTTTCTACGAGCAGTACTTC.

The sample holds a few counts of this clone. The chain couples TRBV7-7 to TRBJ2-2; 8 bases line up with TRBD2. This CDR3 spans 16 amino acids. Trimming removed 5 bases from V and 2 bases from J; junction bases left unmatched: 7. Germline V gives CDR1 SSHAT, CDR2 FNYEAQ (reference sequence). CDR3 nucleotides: TGTGCCAGCAGCCGGAGTAGCGGGGTTAACACCGGGGAGCTGTTTTTT. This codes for CASSRSSGVNTGELFF.

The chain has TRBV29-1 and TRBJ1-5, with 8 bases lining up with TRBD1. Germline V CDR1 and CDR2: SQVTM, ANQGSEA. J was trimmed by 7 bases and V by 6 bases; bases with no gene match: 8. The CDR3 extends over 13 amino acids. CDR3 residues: CSVRTGRLQPQHF. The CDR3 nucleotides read TGCAGCGTCCGGACAGGGCGGCTGCAGCCCCAGCATTTT.

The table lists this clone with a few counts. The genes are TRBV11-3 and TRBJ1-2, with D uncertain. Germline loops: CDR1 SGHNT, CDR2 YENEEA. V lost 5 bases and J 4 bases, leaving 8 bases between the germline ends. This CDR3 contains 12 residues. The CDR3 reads CASSPTSYGYTF. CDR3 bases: TGTGCCAGCAGCCCGACAAGCTATGGCTACACCTTC.

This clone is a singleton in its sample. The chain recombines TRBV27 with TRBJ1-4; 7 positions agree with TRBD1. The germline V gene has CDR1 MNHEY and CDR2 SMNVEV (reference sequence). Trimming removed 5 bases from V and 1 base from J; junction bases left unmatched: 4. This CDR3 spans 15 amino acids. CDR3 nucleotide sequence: TGTGCCAGCAGTCCAAGACAGGGAACTAATGAAAAACTGTTTTTT. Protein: CASSPRQGTNEKLFF. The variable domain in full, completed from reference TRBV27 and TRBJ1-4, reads EAQVTQNPRYLITVTGKKLTVTCSQNMNHEYMSWYRQDPGLGLRQIYYSMNVEVTDKGDVPEGYKVSRKEKRNFPLILESPSPNQTSLYFCASSPRQGTNEKLFFGSGTQLSVL.

The CDR3 region has the DNA TGTGCCAGCAGCTTAGACCGGGGATCGGGTTCACCCCTCCACTTT. Translated: CASSLDRGSGSPLHF. The chain recombines TRBV7-9 with TRBJ1-6; the D is unclear. This CDR3 has 15 residues. Germline values: CDR1 SEHNR, CDR2 FQNEAQ (reference sequence). Trimming took off 1 base at V and 9 bases at J, with 13 bases between the two ends.

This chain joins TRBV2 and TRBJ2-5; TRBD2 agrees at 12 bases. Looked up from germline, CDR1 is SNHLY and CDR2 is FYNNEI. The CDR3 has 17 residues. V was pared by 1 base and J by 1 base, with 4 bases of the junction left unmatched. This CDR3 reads CASSEGKLAGGQETQYF. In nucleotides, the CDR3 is TGTGCCAGCAGTGAAGGGAAACTAGCGGGGGGCCAAGAGACCCAGTACTTC. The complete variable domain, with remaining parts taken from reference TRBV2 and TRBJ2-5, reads EPEVTQTPSHQVTQMGQEVILRCVPISNHLYFYWYRQILGQKVEFLVSFYNNEISEKSEIFDDQFSVERPDGSNFTLKIRSTKLEDSAMYFCASSEGKLAGGQETQYFGPGTRLLVL.

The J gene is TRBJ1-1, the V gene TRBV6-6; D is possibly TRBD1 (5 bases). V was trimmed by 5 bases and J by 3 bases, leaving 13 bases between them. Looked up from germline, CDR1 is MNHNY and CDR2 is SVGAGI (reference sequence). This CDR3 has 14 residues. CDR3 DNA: TGTGCCAGCAGTGGACACGGGAGATACACTGAAGCTTTCTTT. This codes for CASSGHGRYTEAFF.

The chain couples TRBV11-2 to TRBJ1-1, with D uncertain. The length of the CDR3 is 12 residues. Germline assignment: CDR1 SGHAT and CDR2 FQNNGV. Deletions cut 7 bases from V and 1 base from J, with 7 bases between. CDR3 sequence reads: CASIRSNTEAFF. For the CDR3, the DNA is TGTGCCAGCATCAGGTCGAACACTGAAGCTTTCTTT.